Below are 4 T cell receptor beta chains sequenced from a single sample in a study of patients and donors after allogeneic stem cell transplantation. One entry per CDR3 protein, called by TCRdb with MiXCR from the RT-PCR reads. This table has 150,000 to 200,000 distinct CDR3 sequences, roughly 24% appearing once. Material for sequencing was blood, either unsorted or a sorted T cell fraction (not recorded which). The receptors here all came from a human donor who was either an allogeneic HSCT recipient or a stem cell or donor lymphocyte infusion donor (not recorded which). It is not recorded whose cells these are; they may come from a transplant donor.

The rearrangement joins TRBV5-1 to TRBJ1-1; D is unresolved. Germline CDR1 SGHRS, CDR2 YFSETQ. The CDR3 consists of 12 residues. With 5 bases removed from V and 8 bases from J, the gap between germline ends came to 13 bases. The CDR3 region has the DNA TGCGCCAGCAGTTACTTAGGAGTAGAAGCTTTCTTT. Its protein is CASSYLGVEAFF. The full variable domain, its missing parts supplied by reference TRBV5-1 and TRBJ1-1, is KAGVTQTPRYLIKTRGQQVTLSCSPISGHRSVSWYQQTPGQGLQFLFEYFSETQRNKGNFPGRFSGRQFSNSRSEMNVSTLELGDSALYLCASSYLGVEAFFGQGTRLTVV.

Note on this clonotype: Since a much larger clone is just one base distant, this may be a read error. This chain links TRBV5-1 with TRBJ1-6; 7 nucleotides match TRBD1. The CDR3 sequence is 15 residues long. Germline lookup yields CDR1 SGHRS and CDR2 YFSETQ. The DNA of the CDR3 is TGCGCCAGCAGCTTGGAGGGGACAGTGAGGTCACCCCTCTACTTT. This sequence encodes CASSLEGTVRSPLYF.

V and J are TRBV6-6 and TRBJ2-1; 9 bases match TRBD2. The trim removed 2 bases at V and 0 bases at J, leaving 11 bases unmatched. Germline assignment: CDR1 MNHNY and CDR2 SVGAGI (reference sequence). This CDR3 has 19 amino acids. CDR3 DNA sequence: TGTGCCAGCAGTTACATATCGCTAGCGGGGTATAGCTCCTACAATGAGCAGTTCTTC. Residues: CASSYISLAGYSSYNEQFF.

This clonotype was recorded a few times. V gene TRBV2 combines with J gene TRBJ2-5, with D unresolved. CDR3 length equals 14 residues. Per the germline V gene, CDR1 is SNHLY and CDR2 is FYNNEI. The V end was cut by 6 bases, the J end by 2 bases, with 13 bases between. The DNA of the CDR3 is TGTGCCAGCAGAAAACCTGACGGTCAAGAGACCCAGTACTTC. The encoded protein is CASRKPDGQETQYF.